The next 23 T cell receptor beta chains were all read from a single sample in a study of T-cell reconstitution after alpha-beta-depleted transplantation in children. The TCRbeta library was prepared with unique molecular identifiers. TCRdb re-called the PCR reads through MiXCR, storing one row per CDR3 protein. The sample shows about half a million distinct CDR3 sequences, under 15% of them seen only once. The sequenced sample was PBMCs from the stem cell graft donor, obtained from the stem cell graft. Every receptor here comes from a human donor who donated a stem cell graft to a child with combined immunodeficiency.

In this sample, this clonotype turned up many times. The chain carries TRBV12-3 or TRBV12-4 and TRBJ1-6, with 7 positions matching TRBD1. V trimming: 6 bases; J trimming: 11 bases; junction bases outside the gene matches: 10. The CDR3 is made up of 14 amino acids. The CDR3 loop is CASSRQGMRTPLHF. CDR3 sequence (DNA): TGTGCCAGCAGCCGACAGGGAATGAGGACACCCCTCCACTTT.

This clonotype was seen a few times. The V call is TRBV6-1, the J call TRBJ2-5, with 7 bases identical to TRBD1. Losses at the gene ends were 5 bases for V and 4 bases for J; bases not matched to a gene: 7. Germline V gene data show CDR1 as MNHNS and CDR2 as SASEGT. The CDR3 extends over 14 amino acids. CDR3 sequence: CASSRRQGRETQYF. The DNA of the CDR3 is TGTGCCAGCAGTAGACGACAGGGTCGAGAGACCCAGTACTTC.

This clonotype was recorded a few times. The chain is built from TRBV30 and TRBJ1-4; 7 bases agree with TRBD1. Germline V gene lookup returns CDR1 GTSNPN and CDR2 SVGIG (reference sequence). This CDR3 spans 12 amino acids. V was pared by 8 bases and J by 5 bases, with 5 bases of the junction left unmatched. CDR3 nucleotide sequence: TGTGCCAGCGGGACAGAGAATGAAAAACTGTTTTTT. Amino acid sequence: CASGTENEKLFF.

This clonotype came up a few times. The chain recombines TRBV9 with TRBJ2-1; TRBD2 aligns across 7 bases. The J segment lost 6 bases and the V segment lost 1 base, leaving 10 bases of the junction unmatched. The CDR3 sequence is 16 residues long. Germline V gene data show CDR1 as SGDLS and CDR2 as YYNGEE. The CDR3 DNA reads TGTGCCAGCAGCGTACTTGGGCGGGAGTACCCCAATGAGCAGTTCTTC. Translating it yields CASSVLGREYPNEQFF.

This clonotype was observed many times. The chain employs TRBV7-8 and TRBJ2-5; perhaps TRBD2 as D (6 bases). Trimming took 5 bases from V and 7 from J, leaving 11 bases between them. Germline V gene lookup returns CDR1 SGHVS and CDR2 FQNEAQ. The CDR3 runs 12 residues. The DNA of the CDR3 is TGTGCCAGCAGCCCCCCCGGGAGGACCCAGTACTTC. Translated: CASSPPGRTQYF.

The rearrangement joins TRBV5-1 to TRBJ2-7; 11 nucleotides align to TRBD2. Germline trimming cut 2 bases from V and 6 bases from J; bases unmatched to any gene: 7. Looked up from germline, CDR1 is SGHRS and CDR2 is YFSETQ. The CDR3 covers 15 residues. CDR3 DNA sequence: TGCGCCAGCAGCTTATTGATAGCGGGAGGGTCCGAGCAGTACTTC. Encoded protein: CASSLLIAGGSEQYF.

V is TRBV25-1 and J is TRBJ2-5, with D possibly matching TRBD1 (6 bases). Trimming pared 2 bases from V and 4 bases from J, leaving 17 bases between. Germline assignment: CDR1 MGHDK and CDR2 SYGVNS. CDR3 size: 16 residues. The CDR3 here is CASSEGRTGRPETQYF. Written as DNA, the CDR3 is TGTGCCAGCAGTGAAGGTCGAACAGGGCGCCCAGAGACCCAGTACTTC.

This clonotype was found a few times. V gene TRBV5-1 combines with J gene TRBJ2-5; D is undetermined. V lost 1 base to trimming and J lost 5 bases, with 12 bases between them. CDR3 length: 14 residues. Germline CDR1 reads SGHRS; CDR2 reads YFSETQ. This CDR3 reads CASSLSTFGETQYF. The CDR3 nucleotides read TGCGCCAGCAGCTTGTCGACTTTTGGGGAGACCCAGTACTTC.

This clonotype has at least ten counts. The V call is TRBV18, the J call TRBJ2-1; D is perhaps TRBD1 (6 bases). Trimming removed 3 bases from V and 5 bases from J, with 8 bases in between. Germline V gene sequence: CDR1 KGHSH, CDR2 LQKENI. The length of the CDR3 is 13 residues. The CDR3 DNA reads TGTGCCAGCTCACCTTGGGACAACAATGAGCAGTTCTTC. Its translation: CASSPWDNNEQFF.

This clonotype has a handful of counts. The chain links TRBV7-2 to TRBJ1-2; D uncertain. Trimming removed 3 bases at V and 2 bases at J, with 13 bases between. CDR1 is SGHTA and CDR2 is FQGNSA in the germline V gene. This CDR3 is 15 amino acids long. CDR3 protein: CASSFKGDANYGYTF. CDR3 in DNA: TGTGCCAGCAGCTTCAAGGGCGACGCCAACTATGGCTACACCTTC.

The chain employs TRBV7-3 and TRBJ2-3; the D call may be TRBD1 or TRBD2 (6 bases each). The V end was cut by 5 bases, the J end by 2 bases, with 17 bases between. The CDR3 runs to 16 residues. The germline V gene has CDR1 SGHTA and CDR2 FQGTGA. CDR3 loop: CASSLVGGILTDTQYF. The CDR3 DNA is TGTGCCAGCAGCCTCGTGGGGGGCATACTCACAGATACGCAGTATTTT.

The rearrangement joins TRBV24-1 to TRBJ2-5; tentatively, D is TRBD2 (5 bases). CDR1 is KGHDR, CDR2 SFDVKD, per germline. This CDR3 is 17 amino acids long. V lost 4 bases to trimming and J lost 0 bases, with 17 bases between them. CDR3 in amino acids: CATSETAYREDQETQYF. The CDR3 DNA follows: TGTGCCACCAGTGAAACCGCTTACCGGGAAGACCAAGAGACCCAGTACTTC.

The CDR3 protein is CASSQRYREANYGYTF. Written as DNA, the CDR3 is TGTGCCAGCAGCCAAAGATACAGGGAAGCTAACTATGGCTACACCTTC. The chain links TRBV4-2 to TRBJ1-2; tentatively, D is TRBD1 (6 bases). The CDR3 loop spans 16 amino acids. Per the germline V gene, CDR1 is LGHNA and CDR2 is YNFKEQ. V lost 2 bases to trimming and J lost 0 bases, with 13 bases between them.

This clonotype has a handful of counts. The gene calls are TRBV6-5 and TRBJ1-2; 8 bases map to TRBD1. V was pared by 1 base and J by 4 bases, with 14 bases of the junction left unmatched. Germline CDR1 MNHEY, CDR2 SVGAGI. CDR3 length: 18 residues. The CDR3 sequence is CASSYYRDRSPLLYGYTF. CDR3 sequence (DNA): TGTGCCAGCAGTTACTACAGGGACAGGTCCCCTCTCCTCTATGGCTACACCTTC.

This clonotype was observed at least ten times. V usage is TRBV28 and J usage is TRBJ1-5; TRBD1 matches at 9 bases. Germline V gene sequence: CDR1 MDHEN, CDR2 SYDVKM. Trimming removed 6 bases from V and 4 bases from J; junction bases left unmatched: 7. This CDR3 contains 15 residues. The chain's CDR3 is CASRRRDRDNQPQHF. The CDR3 bases are TGTGCCAGCAGACGCCGGGACAGGGATAATCAGCCCCAGCATTTT.

This clonotype was counted between two and nine times. The rearrangement links TRBV11-2 to TRBJ2-1; TRBD2 matches at 16 bases. CDR3 length equals 15 residues. Germline V gives CDR1 SGHAT, CDR2 FQNNGV. V shed 3 bases, J shed 8 bases, and the junction held 1 base outside the gene matches. For the CDR3, the DNA is TGTGCCAGCAGCTTGGGACTAGCGGGAGGGGATGAGCAGTTCTTC. Translation: CASSLGLAGGDEQFF.

This clonotype was seen many times. V is TRBV7-8 and J is TRBJ2-4, with D unclear. CDR3 length equals 15 residues. Trimming left V 5 bases short and J 0 bases short, with 11 bases between. CDR1 and CDR2 from the germline V gene are SGHVS and FQNEAQ. CDR3 sequence: CASSPLSLAKNIQYF. The CDR3 bases are TGTGCCAGCAGCCCCCTCAGTTTAGCCAAAAACATTCAGTACTTC.

In this sample, this clonotype turned up a few times. The chain recombines TRBV6-5 with TRBJ2-3; D is ambiguous. V lost 4 bases and J 0 bases, leaving 11 bases between the germline ends. The CDR3 loop spans 15 amino acids. Germline lookup yields CDR1 MNHEY and CDR2 SVGAGI. CDR3 residues: CASSSSVYSTDTQYF. In DNA form, the CDR3 reads TGTGCCAGCAGTTCGTCGGTCTATAGCACAGATACGCAGTATTTT.

This clonotype occurred a few times. V is TRBV6-1 and J is TRBJ2-7, with 7 bases lining up with TRBD2. The germline V gene encodes CDR1 MNHNS and CDR2 SASEGT. J lost 3 bases, V lost 7 bases, and 9 bases had no gene match. The CDR3 runs to 14 residues. The CDR3 spells CASTRGGIGYEQYF. Written as DNA, the CDR3 is TGTGCCAGCACCCGGGGAGGGATTGGCTACGAGCAGTACTTC.

At least ten counts were recorded for this clonotype. V and J are TRBV7-2 and TRBJ2-7, with D perhaps TRBD2 (5 bases). V was trimmed by 6 bases and J by 2 bases, leaving 11 bases between them. Germline-derived CDR1 and CDR2 are SGHTA and FQGNSA. This CDR3 is 13 amino acids long. This CDR3 reads CASRSEGTYEQYF. The CDR3 DNA follows: TGTGCCAGCAGGTCTGAGGGAACCTACGAGCAGTACTTC. Combining the CDR3 with reference TRBV7-2 and TRBJ2-7 gives the whole variable domain GAGVSQSPSNKVTEKGKDVELRCDPISGHTALYWYRQSLGQGLEFLIYFQGNSAPDKSGLPSDRFSAERTGGSVSTLTIQRTQQEDSAVYLCASRSEGTYEQYFGPGTRLTVT.

This clonotype was counted a few times. V and J are TRBV9 and TRBJ1-3, with a weak D call TRBD1 (5 bases). The CDR3 extends over 16 amino acids. Trimming took off 0 bases at V and 2 bases at J, with 12 bases between the two ends. Looked up from germline, CDR1 is SGDLS and CDR2 is YYNGEE. Here the CDR3 reads CASSVGGGEAGNTIYF. The CDR3 DNA follows: TGTGCCAGCAGCGTAGGTGGAGGGGAGGCTGGAAACACCATATATTTT.

The chain recombines TRBV29-1 with TRBJ1-1, with D perhaps matching TRBD1 (5 bases). This CDR3 is 14 amino acids long. Germline CDR1 reads SQVTM; CDR2 reads ANQGSEA. Trimming took off 5 bases at V and 5 bases at J, with 18 bases between the two ends. The CDR3 loop reads CSVRWVGGSTEAFF. DNA for the CDR3: TGCAGCGTTCGGTGGGTGGGGGGATCGACTGAAGCTTTCTTT.

This clonotype occurred many times. The CDR3 region is CASSFEGLYEQYF. In nucleotides, the CDR3 is TGTGCCAGCAGTTTTGAAGGTCTCTACGAGCAGTACTTC. The chain carries TRBV12-3 or TRBV12-4 and TRBJ2-7; D call uncertain. This CDR3 region has 13 residues. Deletions cut 3 bases from V and 3 bases from J, with 9 bases between.